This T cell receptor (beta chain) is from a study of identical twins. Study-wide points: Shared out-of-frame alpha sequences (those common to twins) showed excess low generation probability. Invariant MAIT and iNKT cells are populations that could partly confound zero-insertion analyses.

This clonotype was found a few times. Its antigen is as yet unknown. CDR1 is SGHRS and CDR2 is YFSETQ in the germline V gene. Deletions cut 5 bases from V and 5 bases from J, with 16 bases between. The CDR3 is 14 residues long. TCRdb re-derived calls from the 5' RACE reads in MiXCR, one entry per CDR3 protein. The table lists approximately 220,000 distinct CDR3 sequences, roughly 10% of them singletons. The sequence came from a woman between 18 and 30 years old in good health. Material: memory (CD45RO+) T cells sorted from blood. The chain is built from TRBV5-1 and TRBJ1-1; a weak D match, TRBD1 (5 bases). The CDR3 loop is CASSFSGGHTEAFF. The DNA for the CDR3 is TGCGCCAGCAGTTTTTCCGGGGGTCATACTGAAGCTTTCTTT.